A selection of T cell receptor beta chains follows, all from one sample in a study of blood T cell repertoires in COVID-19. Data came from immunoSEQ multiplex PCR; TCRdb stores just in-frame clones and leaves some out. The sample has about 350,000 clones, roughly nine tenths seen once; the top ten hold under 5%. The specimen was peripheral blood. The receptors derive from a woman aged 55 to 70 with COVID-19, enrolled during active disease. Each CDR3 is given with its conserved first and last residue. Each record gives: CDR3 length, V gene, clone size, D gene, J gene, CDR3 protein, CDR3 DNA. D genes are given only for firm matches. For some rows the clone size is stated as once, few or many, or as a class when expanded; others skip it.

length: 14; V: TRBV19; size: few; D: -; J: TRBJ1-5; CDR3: CASSNRQSNQPQHF; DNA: TGTGCCAGTAGTAACCGACAGAGCAATCAGCCCCAGCATTTT
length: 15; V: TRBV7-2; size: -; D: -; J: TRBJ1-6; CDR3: CASSLSAGAGSPLHF; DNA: TGTGCCAGCAGCTTATCGGCAGGGGCTGGGTCACCCCTCCACTTT
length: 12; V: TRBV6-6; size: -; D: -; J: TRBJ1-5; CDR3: CASSGPNQPQHF; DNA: TGTGCCAGCAGTGGCCCCAATCAGCCCCAGCATTTT
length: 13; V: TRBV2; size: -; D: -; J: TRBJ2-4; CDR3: CASSGVWGDIQYF; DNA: TGTGCCAGCAGTGGGGTTTGGGGGGACATTCAGTACTTC
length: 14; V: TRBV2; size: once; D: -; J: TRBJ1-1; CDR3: CASNTGREDTEAFF; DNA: TGTGCCAGCAATACAGGGAGGGAGGACACTGAAGCTTTCTTT
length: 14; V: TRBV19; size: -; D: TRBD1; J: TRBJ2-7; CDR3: CASTRTGTGNEQYF; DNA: TGTGCCAGTACCCGAACCGGGACAGGGAACGAGCAGTACTTC
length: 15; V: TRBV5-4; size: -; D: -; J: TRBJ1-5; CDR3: CASSLSGASNQPQHF; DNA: TGTGCCAGCAGCTTATCAGGTGCGAGCAATCAGCCCCAGCATTTT
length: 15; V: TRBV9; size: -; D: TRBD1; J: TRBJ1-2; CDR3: CASSVGSGGNYGYTF; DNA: TGTGCCAGCAGCGTAGGTTCAGGGGGCAACTATGGCTACACCTTC
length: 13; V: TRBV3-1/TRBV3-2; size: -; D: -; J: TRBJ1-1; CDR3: CASSQGQISGAFF; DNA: TGTGCCAGCAGCCAAGGCCAGATTAGCGGGGCTTTCTTT
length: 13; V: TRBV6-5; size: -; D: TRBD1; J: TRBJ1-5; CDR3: CASRETGRQPQHF; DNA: TGTGCCAGCAGAGAGACAGGGAGACAGCCCCAGCATTTT
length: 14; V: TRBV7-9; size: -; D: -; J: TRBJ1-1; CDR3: CASSLSGRNTEAFF; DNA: TGTGCCAGCAGCTTATCAGGCCGGAACACTGAAGCTTTCTTT
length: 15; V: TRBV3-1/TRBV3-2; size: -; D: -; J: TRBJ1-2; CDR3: CASSQDNAGYYGYTF; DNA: TGTGCCAGCAGCCAAGATAATGCAGGATACTATGGCTACACCTTC
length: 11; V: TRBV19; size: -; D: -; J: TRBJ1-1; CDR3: CASSMFGEAFF; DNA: TGTGCCAGTAGTATGTTCGGGGAAGCTTTCTTT
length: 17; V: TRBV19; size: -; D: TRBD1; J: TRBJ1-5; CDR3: CASSSKRDRGWGQPQHF; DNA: TGTGCCAGTAGTTCAAAACGGGACAGGGGTTGGGGTCAGCCCCAGCATTTT
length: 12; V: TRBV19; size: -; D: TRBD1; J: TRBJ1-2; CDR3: CASSRDSYGYTF; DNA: TGTGCCAGTAGTAGGGACAGTTATGGCTACACCTTC
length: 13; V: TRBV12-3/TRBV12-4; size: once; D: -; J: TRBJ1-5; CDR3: CASSFGSYQPQHF; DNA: TGTGCCAGCAGTTTTGGCAGTTATCAGCCCCAGCATTTT
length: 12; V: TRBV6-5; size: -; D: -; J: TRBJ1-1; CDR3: CASSRANTEAFF; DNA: TGTGCCAGCTCGCGGGCGAACACTGAAGCTTTCTTT
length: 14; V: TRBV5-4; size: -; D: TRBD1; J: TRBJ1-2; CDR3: CASSRGGTGNGYTF; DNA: TGTGCCAGCAGCCGGGGCGGGACAGGGAATGGCTACACCTTC
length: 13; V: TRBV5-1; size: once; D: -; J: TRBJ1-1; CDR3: CASSLDGVGEAFF; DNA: TGCGCCAGCAGCTTGGATGGGGTCGGGGAGGCTTTCTTT
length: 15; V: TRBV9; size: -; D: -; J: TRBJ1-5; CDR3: CASSVAGALNQPQHF; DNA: TGTGCCAGCAGCGTAGCAGGGGCCCTAAATCAGCCCCAGCATTTT
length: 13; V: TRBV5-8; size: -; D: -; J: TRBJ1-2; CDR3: CASSLRFTYGYTF; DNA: TGTGCCAGCAGCTTGCGGTTTACCTATGGCTACACCTTC
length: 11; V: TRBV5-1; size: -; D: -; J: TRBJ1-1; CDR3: CASTNGGKAFF; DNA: TGCGCCAGCACAAACGGGGGGAAAGCTTTCTTT
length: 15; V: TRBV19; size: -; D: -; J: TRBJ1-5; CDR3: CASSTRVSLEQPQHF; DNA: TGTGCCAGTAGTACCAGGGTTTCTTTGGAACAGCCCCAGCATTTT
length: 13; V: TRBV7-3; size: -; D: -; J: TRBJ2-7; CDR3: CASSLARGNEQYF; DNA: TGTGCCAGCAGCTTAGCTAGGGGCAACGAGCAGTACTTC
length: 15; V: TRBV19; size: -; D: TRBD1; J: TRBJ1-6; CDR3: CASSDQGGFHSPLHF; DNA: TGTGCCAGTAGTGATCAAGGGGGCTTTCATTCACCCCTCCACTTT
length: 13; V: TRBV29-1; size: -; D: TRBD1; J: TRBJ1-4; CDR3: CSVGGTGGEKLFF; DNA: TGCAGCGTTGGGGGGACAGGTGGGGAAAAACTGTTTTTT
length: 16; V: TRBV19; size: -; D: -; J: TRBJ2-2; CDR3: CASSIWAGGYTGELFF; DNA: TGTGCCAGTAGTATCTGGGCAGGGGGGTACACCGGGGAGCTGTTTTTT
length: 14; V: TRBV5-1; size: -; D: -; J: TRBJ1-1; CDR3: CASSLGQGWTEAFF; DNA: TGCGCCAGCAGCTTGGGTCAGGGTTGGACTGAAGCTTTCTTT
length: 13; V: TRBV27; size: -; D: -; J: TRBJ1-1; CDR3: CASSLVGPTEAFF; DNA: TGTGCCAGCAGTTTAGTGGGGCCCACTGAAGCTTTCTTT
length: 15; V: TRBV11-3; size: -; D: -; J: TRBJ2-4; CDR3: CASSPEQETKNIQYF; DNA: TGTGCCAGCAGCCCTGAACAGGAGACCAAAAACATTCAGTACTTC
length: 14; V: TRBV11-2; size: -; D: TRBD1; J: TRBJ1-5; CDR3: CASSLQGAIQPQHF; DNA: TGTGCCAGCAGCTTGCAGGGGGCGATTCAGCCCCAGCATTTT
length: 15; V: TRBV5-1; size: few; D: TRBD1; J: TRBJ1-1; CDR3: CASSLGGQGFTEAFF; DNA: TGCGCCAGCAGCTTGGGGGGACAGGGCTTCACTGAAGCTTTCTTT
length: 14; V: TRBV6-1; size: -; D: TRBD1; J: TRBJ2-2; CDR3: CASSEDRGVGELFF; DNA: TGTGCCAGCAGTGAGGACAGGGGTGTCGGGGAGCTGTTTTTT
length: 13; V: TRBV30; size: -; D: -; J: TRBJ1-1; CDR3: CAWSVRARTEAFF; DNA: TGTGCCTGGAGTGTACGAGCGCGCACTGAAGCTTTCTTT
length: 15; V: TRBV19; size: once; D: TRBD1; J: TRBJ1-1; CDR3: CASSGTGSVVREAFF; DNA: TGTGCCAGTAGTGGGACAGGGAGTGTAGTACGTGAAGCTTTCTTT
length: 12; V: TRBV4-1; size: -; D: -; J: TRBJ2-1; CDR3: CASSQEARKQFF; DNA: TGCGCCAGCAGCCAAGAGGCTAGAAAGCAGTTCTTC
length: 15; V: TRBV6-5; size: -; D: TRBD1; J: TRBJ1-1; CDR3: CASSYRTGWSTEAFF; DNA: TGTGCCAGCAGTTATAGGACAGGGTGGAGCACTGAAGCTTTCTTT
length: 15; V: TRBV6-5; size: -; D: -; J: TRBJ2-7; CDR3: CASTDPLGGTYEQYF; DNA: TGTGCCAGCACCGATCCCCTGGGGGGAACCTACGAGCAGTACTTC
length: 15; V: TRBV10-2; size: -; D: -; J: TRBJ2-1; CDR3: CASSDLRSSYNEQFF; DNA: TGCGCCAGCAGTGATCTGCGGAGCTCCTACAATGAGCAGTTCTTC
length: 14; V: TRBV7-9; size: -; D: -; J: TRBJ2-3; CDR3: CARSGQGKGDTQYF; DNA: TGTGCAAGGAGTGGGCAGGGTAAAGGAGATACGCAGTATTTT
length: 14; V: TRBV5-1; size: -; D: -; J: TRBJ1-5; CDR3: CASSSGLHNQPQHF; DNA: TGCGCCAGCAGCTCCGGGTTACACAATCAGCCCCAGCATTTT
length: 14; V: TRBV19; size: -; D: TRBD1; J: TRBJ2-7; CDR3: CASSVGRGRGEQYF; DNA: TGTGCCAGTAGTGTCGGCAGGGGGCGAGGAGAGCAGTACTTC
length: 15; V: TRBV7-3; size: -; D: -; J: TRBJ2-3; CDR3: CASSPHGRYTDTQYF; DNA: TGTGCCAGCAGCCCCCATGGCAGGTACACAGATACGCAGTATTTT
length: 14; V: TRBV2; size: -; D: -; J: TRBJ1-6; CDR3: CASSPGRVGTPLHF; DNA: TGTGCCAGCAGTCCCGGCAGGGTTGGGACACCCCTCCACTTT
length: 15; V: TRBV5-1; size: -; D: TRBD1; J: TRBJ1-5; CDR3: CASRPPRDRNQPQHF; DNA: TGCGCCAGCAGACCCCCCCGGGACAGAAATCAGCCCCAGCATTTT
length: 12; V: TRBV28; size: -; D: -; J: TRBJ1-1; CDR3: CASSSVNTEAFF; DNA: TGTGCCAGCAGTTCAGTGAACACTGAAGCTTTCTTT
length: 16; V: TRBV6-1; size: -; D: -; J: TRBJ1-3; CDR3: CASSDPGGPSGNTIYF; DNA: TGTGCCAGCAGTGATCCGGGGGGCCCCTCTGGAAACACCATATATTTT
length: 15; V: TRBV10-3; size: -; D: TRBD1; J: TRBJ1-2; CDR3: CAISDIGGGDYGYTF; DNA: TGTGCCATCAGTGATATAGGGGGCGGAGACTATGGCTACACCTTC
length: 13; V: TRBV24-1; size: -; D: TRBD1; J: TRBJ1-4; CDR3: CATISTGGEKLFF; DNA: TGTGCCACCATTTCGACAGGGGGCGAAAAACTGTTTTTT
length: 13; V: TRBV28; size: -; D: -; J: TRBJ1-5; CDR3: CASSWAANQPQHF; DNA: TGTGCCAGCAGTTGGGCTGCTAATCAGCCCCAGCATTTT
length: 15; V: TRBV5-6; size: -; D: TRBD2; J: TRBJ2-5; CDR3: CASSFSGGPQETQYF; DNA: TGTGCCAGCAGCTTTAGCGGGGGACCTCAAGAGACCCAGTACTTC
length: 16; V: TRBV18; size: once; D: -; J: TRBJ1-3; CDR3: CASSPGRTEAGNTIYF; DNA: TGTGCCAGCTCACCAGGTCGGACAGAAGCTGGAAACACCATATATTTT
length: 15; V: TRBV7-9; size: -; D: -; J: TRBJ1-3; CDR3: CASSPLEPSGNTIYF; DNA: TGTGCCAGCAGCCCCTTGGAGCCTTCTGGAAACACCATATATTTT
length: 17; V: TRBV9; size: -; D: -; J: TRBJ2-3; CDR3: CASSSIQTGLATDTQYF; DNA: TGTGCCAGCAGTTCTATCCAAACAGGGCTTGCCACAGATACGCAGTATTTT
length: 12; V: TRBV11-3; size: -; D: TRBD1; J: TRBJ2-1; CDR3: CASSPTGGEQFF; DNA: TGTGCCAGCAGCCCTACAGGGGGCGAGCAGTTCTTC